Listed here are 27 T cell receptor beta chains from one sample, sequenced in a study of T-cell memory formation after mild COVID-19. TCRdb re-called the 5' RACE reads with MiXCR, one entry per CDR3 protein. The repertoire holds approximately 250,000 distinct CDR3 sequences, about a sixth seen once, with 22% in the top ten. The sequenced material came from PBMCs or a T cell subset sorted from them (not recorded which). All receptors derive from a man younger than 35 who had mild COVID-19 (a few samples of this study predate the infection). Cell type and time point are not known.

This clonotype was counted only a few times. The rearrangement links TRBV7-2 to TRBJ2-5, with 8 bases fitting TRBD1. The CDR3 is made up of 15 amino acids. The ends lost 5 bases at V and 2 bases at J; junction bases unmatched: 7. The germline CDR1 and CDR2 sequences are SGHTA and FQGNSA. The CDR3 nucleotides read TGTGCCAGCAGCGGACACCGGACAGGGCAAGAGACCCAGTACTTC. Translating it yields CASSGHRTGQETQYF.

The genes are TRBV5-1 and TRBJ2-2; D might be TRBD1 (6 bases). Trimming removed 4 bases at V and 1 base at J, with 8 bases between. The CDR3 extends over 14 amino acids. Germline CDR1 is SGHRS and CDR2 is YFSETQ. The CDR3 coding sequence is TGCGCCAGCAGCGTACAGGGGAACACCGGGGAGCTGTTTTTT. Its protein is CASSVQGNTGELFF.

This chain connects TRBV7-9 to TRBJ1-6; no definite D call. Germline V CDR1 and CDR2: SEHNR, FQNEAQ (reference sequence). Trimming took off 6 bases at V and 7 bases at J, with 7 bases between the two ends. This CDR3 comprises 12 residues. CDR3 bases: TGTGCCAGCAGGTTTGGGAATTCACCCCTCCACTTT. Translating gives CASRFGNSPLHF. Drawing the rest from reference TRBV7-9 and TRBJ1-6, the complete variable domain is DTGVSQNPRHKITKRGQNVTFRCDPISEHNRLYWYRQTLGQGPEFLTYFQNEAQLEKSRLLSDRFSAERPKGSFSTLEIQRTEQGDSAMYLCASRFGNSPLHFGNGTRLTVT.

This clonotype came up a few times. As DNA, the CDR3 is TGCGCCAGCAGCCGACCGGACAATGAGCAGTTCTTC. Translating it yields CASSRPDNEQFF. The chain combines TRBV5-1 with TRBJ2-1, with no clear D. In germline, CDR1 is SGHRS, CDR2 YFSETQ. V was trimmed by 4 bases and J by 5 bases, leaving 7 bases between them. The CDR3 covers 12 residues.

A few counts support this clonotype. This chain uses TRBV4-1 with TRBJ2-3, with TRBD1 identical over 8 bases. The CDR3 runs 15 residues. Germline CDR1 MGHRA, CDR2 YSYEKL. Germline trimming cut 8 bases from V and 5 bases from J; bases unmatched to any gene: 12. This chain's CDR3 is CASRSRWTGKDTQYF. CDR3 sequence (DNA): TGCGCCAGCCGCTCCCGATGGACAGGGAAAGATACGCAGTATTTT.

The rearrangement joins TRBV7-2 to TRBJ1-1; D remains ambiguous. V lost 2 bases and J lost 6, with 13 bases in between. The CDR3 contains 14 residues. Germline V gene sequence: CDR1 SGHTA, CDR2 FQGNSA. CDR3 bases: TGTGCCAGCAGCTTAACTTCGGGAGTCTCTGAAGCTTTCTTT. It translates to CASSLTSGVSEAFF.

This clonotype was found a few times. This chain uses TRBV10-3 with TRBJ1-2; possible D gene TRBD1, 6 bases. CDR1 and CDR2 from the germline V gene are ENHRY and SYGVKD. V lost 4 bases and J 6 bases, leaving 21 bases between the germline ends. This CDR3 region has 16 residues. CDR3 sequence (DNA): TGTGCCATCAGTGCCCGGGGGGGGCTCCGACGGGATGGCTACACCTTC. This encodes CAISARGGLRRDGYTF.

CDR3 loop: CASSRGTGDPPLHF. CDR3 bases: TGCGCCAGCAGCCGAGGGACAGGGGACCCACCCCTCCACTTT. The chain links TRBV4-3 to TRBJ1-6; 10 positions agree with TRBD1. Germline CDR1 is LGHNA and CDR2 is YSLEER. J lost 11 bases, V lost 4 bases, and 5 bases had no gene match. The CDR3 has 14 amino acids.

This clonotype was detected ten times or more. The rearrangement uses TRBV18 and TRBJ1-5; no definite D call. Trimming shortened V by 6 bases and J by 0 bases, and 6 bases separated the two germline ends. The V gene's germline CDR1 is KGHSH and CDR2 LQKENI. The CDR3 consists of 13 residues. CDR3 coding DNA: TGTGCCAGCTCCCCAGGTAGCAATCAGCCCCAGCATTTT. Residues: CASSPGSNQPQHF. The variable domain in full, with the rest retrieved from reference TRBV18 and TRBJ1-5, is NAGVMQNPRHLVRRRGQEARLRCSPMKGHSHVYWYRQLPEEGLKFMVYLQKENIIDESGMPKERFSAEFPKEGPSILRIQQVVRGDSAAYFCASSPGSNQPQHFGDGTRLSIL.

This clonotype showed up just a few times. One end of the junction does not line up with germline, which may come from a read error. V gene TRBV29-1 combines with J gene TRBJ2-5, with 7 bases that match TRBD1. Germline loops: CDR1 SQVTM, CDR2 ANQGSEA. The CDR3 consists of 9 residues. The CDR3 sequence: CSVDRDRDF. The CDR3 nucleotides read TGCAGCGTAGACCGGGACAGAGACTTC.

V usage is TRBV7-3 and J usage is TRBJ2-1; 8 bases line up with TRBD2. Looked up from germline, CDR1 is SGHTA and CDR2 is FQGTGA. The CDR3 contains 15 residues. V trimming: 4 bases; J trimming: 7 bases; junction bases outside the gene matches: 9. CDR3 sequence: CASSSSGGPWNEQFF. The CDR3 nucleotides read TGTGCCAGCAGCTCCTCGGGGGGGCCGTGGAATGAGCAGTTCTTC.

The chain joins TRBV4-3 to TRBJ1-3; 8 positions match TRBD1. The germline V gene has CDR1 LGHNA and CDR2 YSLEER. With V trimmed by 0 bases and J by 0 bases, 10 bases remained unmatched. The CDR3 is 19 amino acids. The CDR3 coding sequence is TGCGCCAGCAGCCAAGATTGGGACAGGTCGCGGAGCTCTGGAAACACCATATATTTT. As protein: CASSQDWDRSRSSGNTIYF.

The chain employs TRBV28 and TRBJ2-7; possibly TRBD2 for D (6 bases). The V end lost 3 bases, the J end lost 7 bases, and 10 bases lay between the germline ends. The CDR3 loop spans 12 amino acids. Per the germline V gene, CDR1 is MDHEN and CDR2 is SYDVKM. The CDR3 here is CASSFGGIEQYV. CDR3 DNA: TGTGCCAGCAGTTTTGGCGGGATAGAGCAGTACGTC.

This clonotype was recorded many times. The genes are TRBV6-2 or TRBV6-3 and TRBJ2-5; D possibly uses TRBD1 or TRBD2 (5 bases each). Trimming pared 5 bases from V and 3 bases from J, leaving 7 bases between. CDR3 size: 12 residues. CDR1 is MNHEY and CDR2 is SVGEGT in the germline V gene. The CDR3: CASSGTEETQYF. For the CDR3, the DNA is TGTGCCAGCAGTGGGACGGAAGAGACCCAGTACTTC.

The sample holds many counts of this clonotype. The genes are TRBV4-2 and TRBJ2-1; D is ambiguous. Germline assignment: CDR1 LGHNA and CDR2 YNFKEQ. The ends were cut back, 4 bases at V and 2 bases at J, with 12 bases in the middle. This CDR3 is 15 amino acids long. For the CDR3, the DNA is TGTGCCAGCAGCCCCGAGTGGACGGCCTACAATGAGCAGTTCTTC. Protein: CASSPEWTAYNEQFF.

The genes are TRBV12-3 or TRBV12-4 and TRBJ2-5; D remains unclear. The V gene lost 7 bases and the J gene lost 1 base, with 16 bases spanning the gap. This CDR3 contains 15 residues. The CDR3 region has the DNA TGTGCCAGCAAGGAATCCGACGCAGGCCAAGAGACCCAGTACTTC. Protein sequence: CASKESDAGQETQYF.

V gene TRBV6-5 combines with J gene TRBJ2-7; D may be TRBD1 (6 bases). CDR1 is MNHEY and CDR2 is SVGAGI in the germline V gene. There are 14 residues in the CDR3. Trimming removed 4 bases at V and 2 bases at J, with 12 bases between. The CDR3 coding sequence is TGTGCCAGCAGTTTCTTTGAGGGGGCCTACGAGCAGTACGTC. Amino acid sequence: CASSFFEGAYEQYV.

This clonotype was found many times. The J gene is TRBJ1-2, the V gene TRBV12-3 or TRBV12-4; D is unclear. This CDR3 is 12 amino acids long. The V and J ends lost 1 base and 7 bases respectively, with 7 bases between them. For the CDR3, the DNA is TGTGCCAGCAGTTTAGAGGGTCTTGGCTACACCTTC. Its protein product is CASSLEGLGYTF.

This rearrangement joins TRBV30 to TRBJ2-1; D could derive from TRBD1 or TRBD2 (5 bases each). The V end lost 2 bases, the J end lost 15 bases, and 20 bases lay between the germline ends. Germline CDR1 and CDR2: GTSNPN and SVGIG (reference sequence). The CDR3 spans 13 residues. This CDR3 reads CAWSPRASRVRFF. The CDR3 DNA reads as TGTGCCTGGAGTCCTAGGGCTAGCAGGGTAAGGTTCTTC. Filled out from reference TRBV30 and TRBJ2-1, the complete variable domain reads SQTIHQWPATLVQPVGSPLSLECTVEGTSNPNLYWYRQAAGRGLQLLFYSVGIGQISSEVPQNLSASRPQDRQFILSSKKLLLSDSGFYLCAWSPRASRVRFFGPGTRLTVL.

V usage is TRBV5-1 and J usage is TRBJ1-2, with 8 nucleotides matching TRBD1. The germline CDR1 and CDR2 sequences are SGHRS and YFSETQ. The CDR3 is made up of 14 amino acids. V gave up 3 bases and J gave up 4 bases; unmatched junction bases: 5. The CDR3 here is CASSSGDRTYGYTF. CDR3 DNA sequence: TGCGCCAGCAGCTCCGGGGACAGGACCTATGGCTACACCTTC.

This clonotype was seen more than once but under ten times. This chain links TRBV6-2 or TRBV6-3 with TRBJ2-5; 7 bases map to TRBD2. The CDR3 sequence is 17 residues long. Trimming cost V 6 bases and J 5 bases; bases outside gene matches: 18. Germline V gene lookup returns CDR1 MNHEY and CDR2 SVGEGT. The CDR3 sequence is CASSVSRWEGRSETQYF. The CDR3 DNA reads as TGTGCCAGCAGCGTCTCCCGGTGGGAGGGGCGTAGTGAGACCCAGTACTTC.

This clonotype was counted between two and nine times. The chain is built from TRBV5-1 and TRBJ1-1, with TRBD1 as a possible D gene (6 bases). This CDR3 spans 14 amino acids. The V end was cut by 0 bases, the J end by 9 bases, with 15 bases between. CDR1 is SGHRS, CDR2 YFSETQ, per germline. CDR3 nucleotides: TGCGCCAGCAGCTTGGAAGGCAGGGGCACCCAAGCTTTCTTT. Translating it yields CASSLEGRGTQAFF.

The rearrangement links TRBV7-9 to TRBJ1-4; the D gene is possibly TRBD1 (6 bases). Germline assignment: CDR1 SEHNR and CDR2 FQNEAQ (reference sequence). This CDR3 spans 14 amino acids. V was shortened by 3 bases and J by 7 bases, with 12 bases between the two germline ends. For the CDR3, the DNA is TGTGCCAGCAGCTTCGGGACACCGGGTGAAAAACTGTTTTTT. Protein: CASSFGTPGEKLFF.

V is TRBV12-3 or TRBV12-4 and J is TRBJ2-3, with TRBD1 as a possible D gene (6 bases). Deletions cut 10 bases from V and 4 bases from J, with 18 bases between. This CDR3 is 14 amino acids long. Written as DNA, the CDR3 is TGTGCCATCACGAACCCTCAGGGGCCAGATACGCAGTATTTT. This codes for CAITNPQGPDTQYF.

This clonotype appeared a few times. CDR3 region: CASSRKDSYYEQYV. The CDR3 DNA sequence: TGTGCCAGCAGCCGAAAGGACTCCTATTACGAGCAGTACGTC. The chain employs TRBV5-6 and TRBJ2-7; perhaps TRBD2 as D (5 bases). Germline loops: CDR1 SGHDT, CDR2 YYEEEE. The germline V and J ends were trimmed by 4 bases and 4 bases, with 15 bases remaining between them. The CDR3 contains 14 residues.

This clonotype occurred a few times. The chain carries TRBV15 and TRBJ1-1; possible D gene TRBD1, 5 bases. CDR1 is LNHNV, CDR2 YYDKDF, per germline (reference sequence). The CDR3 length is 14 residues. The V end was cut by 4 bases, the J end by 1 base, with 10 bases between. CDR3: CATSTRTRNTEAFF. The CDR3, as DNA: TGTGCCACCAGCACTCGGACACGGAACACTGAAGCTTTCTTT.

In DNA form, the CDR3 reads TGCGCCAGCAGGAGACTAGCGGGGGATCGGGATGAGCAGTTCTTC. Its protein product is CASRRLAGDRDEQFF. J is TRBJ2-1 and V is TRBV10-2, with 12 bases that match TRBD2. Looked up from germline, CDR1 is WSHSY and CDR2 is SAAADI. The CDR3 totals 15 residues. The junction had 8 bases not matched to a gene; V was cut back by 6 bases and J by 8 bases.